Listed below are T cell receptor beta chains from one sample, sequenced in a study of technical replicates of blood from a few donors. Only in-frame clones appear in the TCRdb table, and some are missing; sequencing was by immunoSEQ multiplex PCR. The profile shows tens of thousands of clones, around 94% of them singletons. The sample was T cells isolated from PBMCs. The receptors here all came from a human donor in good health. Each CDR3 is given with its conserved first and last residue. Each record gives: CDR3 protein, CDR3 DNA, J gene, D gene, clone size, V gene. D genes are given only for firm matches. Where a row states a size, it is once, few, many or the class of an expanded clone; other rows omit it.

CASSLGESYEQYF | TGTGCCAGCAGCTTGGGGGAGTCCTACGAGCAGTACTTC | TRBJ2-7 | - | - | TRBV5-4
CASSFGTASGSPLHF | TGTGCCAGCAGCTTCGGGACAGCCTCGGGGTCACCCCTCCACTTT | TRBJ1-6 | TRBD1 | - | TRBV7-3
CASSRLSSEQYF | TGTGCCAGCAGCCGCCTCTCGAGCGAGCAGTACTTC | TRBJ2-7 | - | - | TRBV5-4
CASSYEGISEAFF | TGTGCCAGCAGTTACGAGGGAATCTCTGAAGCTTTCTTT | TRBJ1-1 | - | - | TRBV6-5
CASRGQESAGELFF | TGTGCCAGCAGGGGACAGGAATCGGCCGGGGAGCTGTTTTTT | TRBJ2-2 | TRBD1 | - | TRBV2
CASSLWTGIVSGNTIYF | TGTGCCAGCAGTTTATGGACAGGGATTGTTTCTGGAAACACCATATATTTT | TRBJ1-3 | TRBD1 | - | TRBV28
CASRNQGDYGYTF | TGTGCCAGCAGGAACCAGGGGGACTATGGCTACACCTTC | TRBJ1-2 | TRBD1 | - | TRBV27
CASKLGREMADTQYF | TGCGCCAGCAAGTTGGGGCGGGAGATGGCAGATACGCAGTATTTT | TRBJ2-3 | TRBD2 | - | TRBV4-1
CSVELAGVGNEQFF | TGCAGCGTTGAGCTAGCGGGAGTGGGTAATGAGCAGTTCTTC | TRBJ2-1 | TRBD2 | - | TRBV29-1
CASSQDSLAGLANTGELFF | TGTGCCAGCAGCCAAGATTCACTAGCGGGCCTCGCGAACACCGGGGAGCTGTTTTTT | TRBJ2-2 | TRBD2 | - | TRBV14
CASSVATDPGANVLTF | TGTGCCAGCAGCGTGGCTACAGACCCTGGGGCCAACGTCCTGACTTTC | TRBJ2-6 | - | - | TRBV9
CASSSQAGTGKFGTEAFF | TGTGCCAGCAGTTCTCAAGCCGGGACAGGGAAATTTGGCACTGAAGCTTTCTTT | TRBJ1-1 | TRBD1 | - | TRBV27
CASSFGTSGTDTQYF | TGTGCCAGCAGTTTCGGGACTAGCGGGACCGATACGCAGTATTTT | TRBJ2-3 | TRBD2 | - | TRBV27
CASSPGVAGDLMNSGTQYF | TGTGCCAGCTCACCTGGAGTAGCGGGAGATCTTATGAACTCGGGTACGCAGTATTTT | TRBJ2-3 | TRBD2 | - | TRBV18
CASSLLAGFKAYEQYF | TGTGCCAGCAGCTTACTAGCGGGTTTCAAGGCCTACGAGCAGTACTTC | TRBJ2-7 | TRBD2 | - | TRBV7-2
CASSLGSQGATEEQFF | TGTGCCAGCAGCTTAGGTTCCCAGGGGGCCACGGAAGAGCAGTTCTTC | TRBJ2-1 | TRBD1 | - | TRBV11-3
CASSPNTGGNTEAFF | TGTGCCAGCAGCCCGAATACAGGGGGTAACACTGAAGCTTTCTTT | TRBJ1-1 | TRBD1 | - | TRBV5-4
CASSEQGWNEQFF | TGTGCCAGCAGCGAACAGGGTTGGAATGAGCAGTTCTTC | TRBJ2-1 | - | once | TRBV5-6
CASSAQGAEEQYF | TGTGCCAGCAGCGCACAGGGGGCGGAGGAGCAGTACTTC | TRBJ2-7 | TRBD1 | - | TRBV9
CASSGLAGVQYF | TGCGCCAGCAGTGGGCTAGCGGGAGTTCAGTACTTC | TRBJ2-7 | TRBD2 | - | TRBV10-1
CASSLASGRIQETQYF | TGCGCCAGCAGCTTGGCTAGCGGGAGGATACAGGAGACCCAGTACTTC | TRBJ2-5 | TRBD2 | - | TRBV5-1
CAIRNGLASGDTQYF | TGTGCCATCAGGAACGGACTAGCATCAGGAGATACGCAGTATTTT | TRBJ2-3 | TRBD2 | - | TRBV10-3
CASSSGQYNEQFF | TGTGCCAGCAGCAGTGGACAATACAATGAGCAGTTCTTC | TRBJ2-1 | - | - | TRBV21-1
CASSESTGSAPSMNTEAFF | TGCGCCAGCAGTGAGTCGACAGGGTCTGCCCCTTCCATGAACACTGAAGCTTTCTTT | TRBJ1-1 | TRBD1 | - | TRBV10-2
CASSPGTGSWAQYF | TGTGCCAGCTCACCAGGGACAGGGTCGTGGGCCCAGTACTTC | TRBJ2-5 | TRBD1 | - | TRBV18
CASSVSGQGNQPQHF | TGTGCCAGCAGCGTCTCGGGACAGGGAAATCAGCCCCAGCATTTT | TRBJ1-5 | TRBD1 | - | TRBV9
CASSLCASEQETQYF | TGTGCCAGCAGTCTATGCGCTAGCGAGCAAGAGACCCAGTACTTC | TRBJ2-5 | - | - | TRBV21-1
CASSQELEREPYNEQFF | TGTGCCAGCAGCCAAGAACTTGAGCGGGAGCCCTACAATGAGCAGTTCTTC | TRBJ2-1 | TRBD2 | - | TRBV4-2
CASSLLVSSYNEQFF | TGTGCCAGCAGCTTATTAGTGAGCTCCTACAATGAGCAGTTCTTC | TRBJ2-1 | - | once | TRBV7-2
CAIQGPSSYEQYF | TGTGCCATCCAGGGGCCTAGCTCCTACGAGCAGTACTTC | TRBJ2-7 | - | - | TRBV10-3
CASSFSGRGTDTQYF | TGTGCCAGCAGTTTTAGCGGGAGGGGCACAGATACGCAGTATTTT | TRBJ2-3 | TRBD2 | - | TRBV11-2
CSVEGGRERETQYF | TGCAGCGTTGAGGGCGGGAGGGAACGGGAGACCCAGTACTTC | TRBJ2-5 | TRBD2 | - | TRBV29-1